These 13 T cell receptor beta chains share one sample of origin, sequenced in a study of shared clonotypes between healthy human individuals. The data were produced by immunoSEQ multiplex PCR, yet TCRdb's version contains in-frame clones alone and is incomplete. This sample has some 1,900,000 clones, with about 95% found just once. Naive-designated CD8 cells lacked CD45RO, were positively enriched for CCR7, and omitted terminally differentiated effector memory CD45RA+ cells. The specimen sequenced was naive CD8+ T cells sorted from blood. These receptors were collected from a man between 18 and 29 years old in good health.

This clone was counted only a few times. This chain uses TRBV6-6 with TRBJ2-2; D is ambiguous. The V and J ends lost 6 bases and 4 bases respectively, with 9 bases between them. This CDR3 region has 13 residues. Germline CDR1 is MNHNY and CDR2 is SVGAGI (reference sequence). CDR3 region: CASSPVITGELFF. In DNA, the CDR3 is TGTGCCAGCAGCCCAGTCATCACCGGGGAGCTGTTTTTT.

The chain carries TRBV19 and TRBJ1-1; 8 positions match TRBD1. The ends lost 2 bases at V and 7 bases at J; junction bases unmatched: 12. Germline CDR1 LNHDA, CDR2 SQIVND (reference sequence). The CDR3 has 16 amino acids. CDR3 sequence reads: CASSISRTGKPFEAFF. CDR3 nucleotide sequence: TGTGCCAGTAGTATATCCCGGACAGGGAAACCTTTTGAAGCTTTCTTT.

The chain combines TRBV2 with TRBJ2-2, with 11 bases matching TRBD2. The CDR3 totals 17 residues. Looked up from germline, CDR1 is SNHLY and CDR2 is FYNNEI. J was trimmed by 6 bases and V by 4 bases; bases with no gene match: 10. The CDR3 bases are TGTGCCAGCAGTGGGCGGTCCTTACTAGCGGGAGCCGGGGAGCTGTTTTTT. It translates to CASSGRSLLAGAGELFF.

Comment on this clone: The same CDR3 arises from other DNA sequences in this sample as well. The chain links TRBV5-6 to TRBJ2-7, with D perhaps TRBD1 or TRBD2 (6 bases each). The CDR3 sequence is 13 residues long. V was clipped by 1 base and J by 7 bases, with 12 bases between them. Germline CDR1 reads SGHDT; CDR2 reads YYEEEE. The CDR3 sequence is CASSLWGAGEQYF. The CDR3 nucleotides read TGTGCCAGCAGCTTGTGGGGGGCAGGGGAGCAGTACTTC.

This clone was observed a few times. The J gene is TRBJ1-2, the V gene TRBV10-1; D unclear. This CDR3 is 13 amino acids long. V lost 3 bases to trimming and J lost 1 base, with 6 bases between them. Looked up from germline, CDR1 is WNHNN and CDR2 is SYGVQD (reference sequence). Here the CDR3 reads CASSDGVNYGYTF. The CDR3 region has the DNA TGCGCCAGCAGTGACGGGGTTAACTATGGCTACACCTTC.

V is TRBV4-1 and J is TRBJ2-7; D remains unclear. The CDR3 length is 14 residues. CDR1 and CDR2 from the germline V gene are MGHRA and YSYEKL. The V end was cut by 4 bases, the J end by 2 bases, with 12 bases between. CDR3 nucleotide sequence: TGCGCCAGCAGCCTCAAGGCGGTAACCTACGAGCAGTACTTC. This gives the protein CASSLKAVTYEQYF.

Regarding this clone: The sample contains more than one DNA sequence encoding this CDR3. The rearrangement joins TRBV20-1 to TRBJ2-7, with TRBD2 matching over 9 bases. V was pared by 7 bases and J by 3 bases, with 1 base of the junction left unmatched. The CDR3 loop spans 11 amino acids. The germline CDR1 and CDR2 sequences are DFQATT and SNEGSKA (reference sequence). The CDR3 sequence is CSGTSDYEQYF. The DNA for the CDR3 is TGCAGTGGGACTAGCGACTACGAGCAGTACTTC.

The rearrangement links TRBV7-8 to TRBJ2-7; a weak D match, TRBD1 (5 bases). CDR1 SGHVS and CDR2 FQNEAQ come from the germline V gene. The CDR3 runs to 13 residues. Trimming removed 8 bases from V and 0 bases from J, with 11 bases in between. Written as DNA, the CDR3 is TGTGCCAGCTCCAAGGGGATCTCCTACGAGCAGTACTTC. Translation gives CASSKGISYEQYF.

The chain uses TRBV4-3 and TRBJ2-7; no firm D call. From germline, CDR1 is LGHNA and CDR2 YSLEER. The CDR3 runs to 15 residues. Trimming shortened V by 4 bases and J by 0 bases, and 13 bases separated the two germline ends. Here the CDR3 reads CASSLAQDSSYEQYF. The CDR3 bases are TGCGCCAGCAGCCTGGCCCAGGATAGCTCCTACGAGCAGTACTTC.

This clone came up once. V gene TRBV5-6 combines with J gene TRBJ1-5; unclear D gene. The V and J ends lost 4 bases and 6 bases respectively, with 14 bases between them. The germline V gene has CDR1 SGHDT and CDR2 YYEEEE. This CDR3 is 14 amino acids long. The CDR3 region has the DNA TGTGCCAGCAGCCCCGAGGAGGGAGGTCAGCCCCAGCATTTT. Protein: CASSPEEGGQPQHF. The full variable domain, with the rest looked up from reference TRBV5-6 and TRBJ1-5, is DAGVTQSPTHLIKTRGQQVTLRCSPKSGHDTVSWYQQALGQGPQFIFQYYEEEERQRGNFPDRFSGHQFPNYSSELNVNALLLGDSALYLCASSPEEGGQPQHFGDGTRLSIL.

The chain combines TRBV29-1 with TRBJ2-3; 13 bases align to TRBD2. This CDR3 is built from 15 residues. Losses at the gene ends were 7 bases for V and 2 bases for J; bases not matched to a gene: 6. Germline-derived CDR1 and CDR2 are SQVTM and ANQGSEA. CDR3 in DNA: TGCAGCGGGGCCGGGACTAGCGGGAACACAGATACGCAGTATTTT. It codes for CSGAGTSGNTDTQYF.

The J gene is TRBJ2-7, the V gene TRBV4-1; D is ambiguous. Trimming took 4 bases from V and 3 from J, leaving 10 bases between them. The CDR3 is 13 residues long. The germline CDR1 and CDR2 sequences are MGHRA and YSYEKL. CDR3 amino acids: CASSPAVGYEQYF. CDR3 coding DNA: TGCGCCAGCAGCCCGGCGGTCGGCTACGAGCAGTACTTC.

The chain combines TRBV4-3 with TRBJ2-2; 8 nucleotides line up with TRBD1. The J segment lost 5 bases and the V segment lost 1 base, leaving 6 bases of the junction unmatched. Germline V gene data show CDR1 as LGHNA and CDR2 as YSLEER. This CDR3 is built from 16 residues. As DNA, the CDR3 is TGCGCCAGCAGCCAAGTCGAACAGGGGGAGACCGGGGAGCTGTTTTTT. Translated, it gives CASSQVEQGETGELFF.